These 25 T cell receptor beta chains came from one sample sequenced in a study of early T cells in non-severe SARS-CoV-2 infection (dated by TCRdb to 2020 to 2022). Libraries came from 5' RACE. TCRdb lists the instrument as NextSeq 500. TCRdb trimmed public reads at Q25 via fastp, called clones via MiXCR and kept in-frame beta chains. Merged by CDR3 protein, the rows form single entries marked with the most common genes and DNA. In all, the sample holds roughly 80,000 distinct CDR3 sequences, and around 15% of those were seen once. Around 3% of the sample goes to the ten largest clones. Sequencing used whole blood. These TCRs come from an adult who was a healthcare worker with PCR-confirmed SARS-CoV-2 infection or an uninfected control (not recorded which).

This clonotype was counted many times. CDR3 in amino acids: CASSLFERAGQETQYF. DNA for the CDR3: TGTGCCAGCAGCTTATTTGAGCGGGCGGGACAAGAGACCCAGTACTTC. The rearrangement uses TRBV11-2 and TRBJ2-5, with D perhaps matching TRBD2 (6 bases). Germline CDR1 and CDR2: SGHAT and FQNNGV. V was pared by 2 bases and J by 2 bases, with 15 bases between. CDR3 size: 16 residues. Full variable domain (missing parts from reference TRBV11-2 and TRBJ2-5): EAGVAQSPRYKIIEKRQSVAFWCNPISGHATLYWYQQILGQGPKLLIQFQNNGVVDDSQLPKDRFSAERLKGVDSTLKIQPAKLEDSAVYLCASSLFERAGQETQYFGPGTRLLVL.

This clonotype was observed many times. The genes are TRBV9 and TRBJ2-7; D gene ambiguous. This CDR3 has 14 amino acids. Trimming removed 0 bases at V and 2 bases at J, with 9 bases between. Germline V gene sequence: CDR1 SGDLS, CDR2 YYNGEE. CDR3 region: CASSVEPAAYEQYF. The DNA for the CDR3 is TGTGCCAGCAGCGTAGAACCGGCGGCCTACGAGCAGTACTTC.

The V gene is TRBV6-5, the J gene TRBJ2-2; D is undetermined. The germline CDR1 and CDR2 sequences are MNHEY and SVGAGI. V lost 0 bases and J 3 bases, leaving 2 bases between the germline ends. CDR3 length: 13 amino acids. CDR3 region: CASSYSYTGELFF. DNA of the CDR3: TGTGCCAGCAGTTACTCCTACACCGGGGAGCTGTTTTTT.

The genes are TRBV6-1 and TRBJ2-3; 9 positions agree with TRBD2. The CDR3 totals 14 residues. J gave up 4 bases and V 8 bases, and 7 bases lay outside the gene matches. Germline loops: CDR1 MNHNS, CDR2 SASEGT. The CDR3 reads CASGSGRGADTQYF. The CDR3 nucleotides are TGTGCCAGCGGTAGCGGGAGAGGTGCAGATACGCAGTATTTT.

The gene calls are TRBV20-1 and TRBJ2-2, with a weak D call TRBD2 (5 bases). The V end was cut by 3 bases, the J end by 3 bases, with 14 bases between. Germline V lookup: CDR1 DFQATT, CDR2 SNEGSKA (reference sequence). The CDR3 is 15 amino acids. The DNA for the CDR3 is TGCAGTGCTAGTGAAACCGCCGGGGACACCGGGGAGCTGTTTTTT. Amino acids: CSASETAGDTGELFF.

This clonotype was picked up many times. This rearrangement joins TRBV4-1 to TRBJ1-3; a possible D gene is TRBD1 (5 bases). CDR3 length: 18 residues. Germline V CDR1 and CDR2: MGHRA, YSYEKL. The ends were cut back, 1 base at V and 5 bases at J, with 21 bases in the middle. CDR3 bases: TGCGCCAGCAGCCAAGGAGAGCAGCTGGGAAGGGGTAGAAACACCATATATTTT. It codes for CASSQGEQLGRGRNTIYF.

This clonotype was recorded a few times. This CDR3 is CASSFGLAGVGEQYF. The CDR3 nucleotides read TGTGCCAGCAGCTTCGGACTAGCGGGAGTCGGGGAGCAGTACTTC. The rearrangement joins TRBV11-3 to TRBJ2-7; 13 nucleotides line up with TRBD2. The length of the CDR3 is 15 residues. Germline CDR1 reads SGHNT; CDR2 reads YENEEA. V shed 3 bases, J shed 7 bases, and the junction held 6 bases outside the gene matches. Variable domain in full (rest from reference TRBV11-3 and TRBJ2-7): EAGVVQSPRYKIIEKKQPVAFWCNPISGHNTLYWYLQNLGQGPELLIRYENEEAVDDSQLPKDRFSAERLKGVDSTLKIQPAELGDSAVYLCASSFGLAGVGEQYFGPGTRLTVT.

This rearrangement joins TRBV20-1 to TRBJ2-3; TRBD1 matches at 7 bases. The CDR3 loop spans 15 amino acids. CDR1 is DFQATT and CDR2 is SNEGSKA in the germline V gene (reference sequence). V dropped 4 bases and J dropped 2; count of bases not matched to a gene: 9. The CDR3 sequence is CSANAGTENTDTQYF. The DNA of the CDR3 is TGCAGTGCTAACGCCGGGACAGAGAACACAGATACGCAGTATTTT.

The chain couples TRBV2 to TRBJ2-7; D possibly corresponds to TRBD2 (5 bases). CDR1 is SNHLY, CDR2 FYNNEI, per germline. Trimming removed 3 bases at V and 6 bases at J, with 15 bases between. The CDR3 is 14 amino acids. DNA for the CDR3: TGTGCCAGCAGTGAGCGGGTCCTCTTGAGCGAGCAGTACTTC. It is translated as CASSERVLLSEQYF.

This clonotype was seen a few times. The CDR3 sequence: CASRTPGGYNEQFF. CDR3 in DNA: TGTGCCAGCAGGACCCCCGGGGGTTACAATGAGCAGTTCTTC. This sequence joins TRBV7-2 and TRBJ2-1, with D perhaps TRBD2 (6 bases). Per germline, CDR1 SGHTA and CDR2 FQGNSA. The V end lost 6 bases, the J end lost 4 bases, and 13 bases lay between the germline ends. The CDR3 runs to 14 residues.

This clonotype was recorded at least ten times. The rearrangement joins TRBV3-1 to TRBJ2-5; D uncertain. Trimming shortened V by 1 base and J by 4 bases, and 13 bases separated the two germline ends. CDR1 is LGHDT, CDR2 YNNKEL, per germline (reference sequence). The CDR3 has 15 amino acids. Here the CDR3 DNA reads TGTGCCAGCAGCCAAGTGGGGATGGGTGGAGAGACCCAGTACTTC. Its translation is CASSQVGMGGETQYF.

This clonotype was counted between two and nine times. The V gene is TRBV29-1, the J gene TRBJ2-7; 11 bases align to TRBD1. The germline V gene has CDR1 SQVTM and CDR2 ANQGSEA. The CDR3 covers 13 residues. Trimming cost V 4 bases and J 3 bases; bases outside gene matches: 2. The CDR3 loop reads CSVVGQGDYEQYF. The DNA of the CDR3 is TGCAGCGTTGTGGGACAGGGGGACTACGAGCAGTACTTC.

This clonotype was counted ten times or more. The CDR3 DNA sequence: TGTGCCAGCATGTCAGGGACGGTGAACACTGAAGCTTTCTTT. It yields the protein CASMSGTVNTEAFF. The chain links TRBV7-8 to TRBJ1-1, with a tentative D call TRBD1 (5 bases). Germline CDR1 and CDR2: SGHVS and FQNEAQ. The CDR3 runs 14 residues. Between the trimmed V and J ends, which lost 7 bases and 0 bases, there was a span of 12 bases.

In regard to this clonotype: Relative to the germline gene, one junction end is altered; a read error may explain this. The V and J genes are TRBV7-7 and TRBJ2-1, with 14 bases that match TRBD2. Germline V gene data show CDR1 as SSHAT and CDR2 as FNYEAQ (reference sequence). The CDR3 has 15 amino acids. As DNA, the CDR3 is TGTGCTAGCAGCTTAGGGACTAGCGGGAGAAGCGAGCAGTTCTTC. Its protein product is CASSLGTSGRSEQFF.

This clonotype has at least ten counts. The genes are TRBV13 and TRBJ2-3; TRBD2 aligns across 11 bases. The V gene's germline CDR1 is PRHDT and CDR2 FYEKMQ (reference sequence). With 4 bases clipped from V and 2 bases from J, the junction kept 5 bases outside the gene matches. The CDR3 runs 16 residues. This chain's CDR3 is CASSSLLAGDTDTQYF. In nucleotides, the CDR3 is TGTGCCAGCAGCTCTTTACTAGCGGGGGACACAGATACGCAGTATTTT.

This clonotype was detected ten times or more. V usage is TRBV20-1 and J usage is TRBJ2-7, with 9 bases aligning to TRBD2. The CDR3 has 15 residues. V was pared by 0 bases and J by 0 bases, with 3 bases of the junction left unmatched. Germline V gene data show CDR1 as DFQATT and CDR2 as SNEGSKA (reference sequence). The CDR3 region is CSARDLAGSSYEQYF. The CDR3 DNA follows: TGCAGTGCTAGAGACCTAGCGGGGAGCTCCTACGAGCAGTACTTC.

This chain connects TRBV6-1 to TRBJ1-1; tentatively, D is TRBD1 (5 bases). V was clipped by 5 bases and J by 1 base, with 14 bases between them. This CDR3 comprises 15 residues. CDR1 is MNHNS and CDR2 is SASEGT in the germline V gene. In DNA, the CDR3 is TGTGCCAGCAGTCCCCTTGGGACCCAGAACACTGAAGCTTTCTTT. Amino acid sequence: CASSPLGTQNTEAFF.

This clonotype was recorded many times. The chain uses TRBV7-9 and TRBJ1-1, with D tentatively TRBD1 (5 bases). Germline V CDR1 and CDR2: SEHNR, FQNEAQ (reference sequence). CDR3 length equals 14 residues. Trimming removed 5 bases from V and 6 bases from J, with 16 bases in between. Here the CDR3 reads CASSLWGASSEAFF. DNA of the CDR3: TGTGCCAGCAGCCTTTGGGGCGCCAGCTCTGAAGCTTTCTTT.

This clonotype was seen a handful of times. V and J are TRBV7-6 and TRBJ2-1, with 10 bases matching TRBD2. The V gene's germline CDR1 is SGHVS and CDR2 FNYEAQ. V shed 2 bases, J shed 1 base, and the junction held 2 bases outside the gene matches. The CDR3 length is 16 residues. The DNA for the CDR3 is TGTGCCAGCAGCTTACTAGCGGGGGCTTCCTACAATGAGCAGTTCTTC. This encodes CASSLLAGASYNEQFF.

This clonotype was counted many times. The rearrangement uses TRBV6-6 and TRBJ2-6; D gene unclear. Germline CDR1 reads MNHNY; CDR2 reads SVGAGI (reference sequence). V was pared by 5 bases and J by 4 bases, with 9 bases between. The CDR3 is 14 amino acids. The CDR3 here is CASSPKGGANVLTF. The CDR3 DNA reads TGTGCCAGCAGTCCCAAGGGAGGGGCCAACGTCCTGACTTTC.

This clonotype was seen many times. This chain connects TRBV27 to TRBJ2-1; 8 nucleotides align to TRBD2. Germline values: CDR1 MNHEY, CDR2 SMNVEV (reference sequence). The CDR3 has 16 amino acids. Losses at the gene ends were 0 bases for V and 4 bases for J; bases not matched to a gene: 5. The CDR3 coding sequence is TGTGCCAGCAGTTTATCACTCCGGGGGGGTTACAATGAGCAGTTCTTC. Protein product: CASSLSLRGGYNEQFF.

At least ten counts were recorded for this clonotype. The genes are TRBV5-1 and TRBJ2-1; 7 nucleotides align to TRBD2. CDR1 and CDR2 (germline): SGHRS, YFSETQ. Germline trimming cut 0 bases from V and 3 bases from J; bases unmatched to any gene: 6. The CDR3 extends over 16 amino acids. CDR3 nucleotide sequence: TGCGCCAGCAGCTTGGATGCGGGGGTATACTACAATGAGCAGTTCTTC. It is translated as CASSLDAGVYYNEQFF.

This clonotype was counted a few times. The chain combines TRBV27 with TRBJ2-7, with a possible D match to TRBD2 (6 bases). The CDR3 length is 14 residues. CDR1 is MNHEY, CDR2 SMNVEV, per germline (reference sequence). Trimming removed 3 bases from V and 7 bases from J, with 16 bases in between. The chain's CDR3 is CASSFAPDRGEQYF. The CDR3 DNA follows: TGTGCCAGCAGTTTCGCTCCCGACCGGGGGGAGCAGTACTTC.

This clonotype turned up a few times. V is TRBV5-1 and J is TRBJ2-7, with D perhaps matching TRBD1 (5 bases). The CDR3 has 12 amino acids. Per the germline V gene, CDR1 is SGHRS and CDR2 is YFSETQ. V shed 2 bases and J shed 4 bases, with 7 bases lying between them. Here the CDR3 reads CASSLNRYEQYF. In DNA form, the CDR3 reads TGCGCCAGCAGCTTAAACAGGTACGAGCAGTACTTC.

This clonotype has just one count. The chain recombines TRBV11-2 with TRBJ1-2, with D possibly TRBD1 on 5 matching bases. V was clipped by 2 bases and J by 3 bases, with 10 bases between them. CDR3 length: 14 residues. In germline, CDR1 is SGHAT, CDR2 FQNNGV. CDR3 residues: CASSLQGPYYGYTF. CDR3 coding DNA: TGTGCCAGCAGCTTACAGGGACCTTACTATGGCTACACCTTC.